The clone carrying this T cell receptor (beta chain) was detected only a few times. This entry comes from a study of patients and donors after allogeneic stem cell transplantation. CDR3 length: 16 residues. J gave up 3 bases and V 4 bases, and 10 bases lay outside the gene matches. Germline V gives CDR1 SEHNR, CDR2 FQNEAQ (reference sequence). TCRdb re-called the RT-PCR reads through MiXCR, storing one row per CDR3 protein. The table shows about a million distinct CDR3 sequences, with under 20% occurring only once. The chain links TRBV7-9 to TRBJ2-7; 9 bases align to TRBD2. This TCR was recovered from a human donor who was either an allogeneic HSCT recipient or a stem cell or donor lymphocyte infusion donor (not recorded which). It is not recorded whose cells these are; they may come from a transplant donor. Sequenced sample: blood, either unsorted or a sorted T cell fraction (not recorded which). The CDR3 DNA reads TGTGCCAGCAGCTCGTCGTGGCTAGCGGGAAGCTACGAGCAGTACTTC. This translates into CASSSSWLAGSYEQYF.